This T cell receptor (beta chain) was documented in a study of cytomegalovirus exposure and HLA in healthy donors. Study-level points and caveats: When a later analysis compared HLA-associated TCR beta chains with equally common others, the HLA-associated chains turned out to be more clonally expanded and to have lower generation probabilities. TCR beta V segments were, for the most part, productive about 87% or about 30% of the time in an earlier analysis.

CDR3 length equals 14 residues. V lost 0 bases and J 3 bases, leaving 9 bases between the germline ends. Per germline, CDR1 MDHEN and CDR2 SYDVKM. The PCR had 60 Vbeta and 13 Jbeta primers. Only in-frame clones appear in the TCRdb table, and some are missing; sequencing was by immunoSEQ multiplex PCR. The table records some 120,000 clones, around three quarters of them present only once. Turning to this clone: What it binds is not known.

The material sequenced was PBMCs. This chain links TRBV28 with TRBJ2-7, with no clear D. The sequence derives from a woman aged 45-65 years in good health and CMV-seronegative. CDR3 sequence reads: CASSLWGQNYEQYF. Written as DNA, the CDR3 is TGTGCCAGCAGTTTATGGGGCCAGAACTACGAGCAGTACTTC.